The 15 T cell receptor beta chains listed next were all sequenced from one sample in a study of blood T cell repertoires in COVID-19. The table came from immunoSEQ multiplex PCR; TCRdb's copy has only in-frame clones and leaves some out. This table has 150,000 or so clones, 80% to 85% appearing once. The sample taken for sequencing was peripheral blood. These receptors originate from a human donor in a cohort sampled during active COVID-19.

CDR3: CASSMGGLAAKNIQYF. In DNA form, the CDR3 reads TGTGCCAGTAGTATGGGTGGTCTAGCAGCCAAAAACATTCAGTACTTC. The chain combines TRBV19 with TRBJ2-4; tentative D call: TRBD2 (5 bases). CDR1 is LNHDA and CDR2 is SQIVND in the germline V gene (reference sequence). This CDR3 spans 16 amino acids. Between the trimmed V and J ends, which lost 3 bases and 0 bases, there was a span of 12 bases.

The rearrangement joins TRBV5-5 to TRBJ2-3, with a tentative D call TRBD2 (5 bases). Germline V gives CDR1 SGHKS, CDR2 YYEKEE (reference sequence). The length of the CDR3 is 12 residues. V was pared by 4 bases and J by 6 bases, with 9 bases between. This chain's CDR3 is CASSAPGDTQYF. The DNA for the CDR3 is TGTGCCAGCAGCGCTCCGGGGGATACGCAGTATTTT.

V gene TRBV19 combines with J gene TRBJ2-5; a possible D gene is TRBD2 (5 bases). Looked up from germline, CDR1 is LNHDA and CDR2 is SQIVND (reference sequence). The CDR3 sequence is 14 residues long. Trimming removed 5 bases from V and 13 bases from J, with 23 bases in between. The CDR3 protein is CASSPTEAPGVTYF. CDR3 DNA: TGTGCCAGTAGTCCCACCGAAGCGCCCGGGGTAACGTACTTC.

The chain joins TRBV2 to TRBJ1-2; D might be TRBD1 (5 bases). Trimming pared 5 bases from V and 3 bases from J, leaving 13 bases between. The CDR3 covers 14 residues. Per germline, CDR1 SNHLY and CDR2 FYNNEI. The CDR3 spells CASSYAAGDYGYTF. In DNA, the CDR3 is TGTGCCAGCAGTTACGCCGCGGGGGACTATGGCTACACCTTC.

CDR3 in DNA: TGTGCCAGCAGCCGTTCCAGGGTGGGAGAGACCCAGTACTTC. It encodes CASSRSRVGETQYF. The chain couples TRBV14 to TRBJ2-5, with D maybe TRBD1 (5 bases). The ends were cut back, 4 bases at V and 4 bases at J, with 13 bases in the middle. Germline V CDR1 and CDR2: SGHDN, FVKESK. This CDR3 comprises 14 residues.

The chain is built from TRBV30 and TRBJ1-4; possible D gene TRBD1, 5 bases. There are 11 residues in the CDR3. CDR1 GTSNPN and CDR2 SVGIG come from the germline V gene (reference sequence). V lost 5 bases and J 11 bases, leaving 12 bases between the germline ends. CDR3 protein: CAWGLGGKLFF. The CDR3 DNA reads TGTGCCTGGGGGCTCGGGGGGAAACTGTTTTTT.

The table lists this clone with a count of one. This chain links TRBV5-6 with TRBJ1-2, with a possible D match to TRBD1 (5 bases). Between the trimmed V and J ends, which lost 5 bases and 4 bases, there was a span of 15 bases. The CDR3 sequence is 14 residues long. Germline CDR1 is SGHDT and CDR2 is YYEEEE. Here the CDR3 DNA reads TGTGCCAGCAGAAAGGACAATCTCTTCTATGGCTACACCTTC. Residues: CASRKDNLFYGYTF.

In this sample, this clone turned up once. The chain links TRBV5-1 to TRBJ2-3; D is unresolved. Trimming removed 0 bases from V and 4 bases from J, with 12 bases in between. The CDR3 consists of 15 residues. Germline V gives CDR1 SGHRS, CDR2 YFSETQ. The CDR3 nucleotides read TGCGCCAGCAGCTTGGCTCAAACTCCCCCAGATACGCAGTATTTT. Residues: CASSLAQTPPDTQYF.

V gene TRBV6-2 or TRBV6-3 combines with J gene TRBJ2-4; tentatively, D is TRBD2 (5 bases). From germline, CDR1 is MNHEY and CDR2 SVGEGT. The CDR3 extends over 15 amino acids. V was trimmed by 6 bases and J by 6 bases, leaving 18 bases between them. DNA for the CDR3: TGTGCCAGCAGCCGAAGGTCTAGCTGGATAAACATTCAGTACTTC. This gives the protein CASSRRSSWINIQYF.

This chain connects TRBV9 to TRBJ1-6, with a possible D match to TRBD1 (6 bases). Germline assignment: CDR1 SGDLS and CDR2 YYNGEE. The CDR3 totals 15 residues. V lost 4 bases, J lost 10 bases, and 18 bases lay in between. The CDR3 loop is CASSPGGADPSPLHF. CDR3 coding DNA: TGTGCCAGCAGCCCGGGGGGGGCAGACCCCTCACCCCTCCACTTT.

This clone was recorded only once. The gene calls are TRBV28 and TRBJ1-1, with D possibly being TRBD1 (5 bases). The ends were cut back, 4 bases at V and 5 bases at J, with 14 bases in the middle. Germline CDR1 is MDHEN and CDR2 is SYDVKM. This CDR3 has 14 amino acids. This CDR3 reads CASSSPAGGTEAFF. The CDR3 DNA follows: TGTGCCAGCAGTTCACCAGCGGGGGGGACTGAAGCTTTCTTT.

This chain connects TRBV7-8 to TRBJ2-5; TRBD2 matches at 8 bases. This CDR3 has 14 residues. With V trimmed by 1 base and J by 4 bases, 2 bases remained unmatched. The germline V gene has CDR1 SGHVS and CDR2 FQNEAQ. The CDR3 sequence is CASSLDGGGETQYF. The CDR3 region has the DNA TGTGCCAGCAGCTTAGACGGGGGGGGAGAGACCCAGTACTTC.

The chain combines TRBV29-1 with TRBJ2-7; 9 bases fit TRBD1. The CDR3 spans 14 residues. Germline CDR1 reads SQVTM; CDR2 reads ANQGSEA. Trimming at V came to 6 bases and at J to 2 bases, leaving 8 bases not matched to a gene. The CDR3 loop is CSVRGRDRAYEQYF. DNA for the CDR3: TGCAGCGTGAGGGGACGGGACAGGGCCTACGAGCAGTACTTC.

CDR3 protein: CASSVDRDYNYGYTF. CDR3 in DNA: TGTGCCAGTAGTGTCGACAGGGATTATAACTATGGCTACACCTTC. The chain links TRBV19 to TRBJ1-2; TRBD1 matches at 7 bases. The CDR3 has 15 residues. Trimming took 5 bases from V and 1 from J; bases not matched to a gene: 7. From germline, CDR1 is LNHDA and CDR2 SQIVND (reference sequence).

The chain links TRBV5-6 to TRBJ2-1; 9 nucleotides agree with TRBD1. V was pared by 3 bases and J by 6 bases, with 1 base of the junction left unmatched. CDR1 SGHDT and CDR2 YYEEEE come from the germline V gene. The CDR3 loop spans 13 amino acids. For the CDR3, the DNA is TGTGCCAGCAGCTCGACAGGGGGCAATGAGCAGTTCTTC. Residues: CASSSTGGNEQFF. The full variable domain, in which reference TRBV5-6 and TRBJ2-1 provide the parts outside the CDR3, is DAGVTQSPTHLIKTRGQQVTLRCSPKSGHDTVSWYQQALGQGPQFIFQYYEEEERQRGNFPDRFSGHQFPNYSSELNVNALLLGDSALYLCASSSTGGNEQFFGPGTRLTVL.